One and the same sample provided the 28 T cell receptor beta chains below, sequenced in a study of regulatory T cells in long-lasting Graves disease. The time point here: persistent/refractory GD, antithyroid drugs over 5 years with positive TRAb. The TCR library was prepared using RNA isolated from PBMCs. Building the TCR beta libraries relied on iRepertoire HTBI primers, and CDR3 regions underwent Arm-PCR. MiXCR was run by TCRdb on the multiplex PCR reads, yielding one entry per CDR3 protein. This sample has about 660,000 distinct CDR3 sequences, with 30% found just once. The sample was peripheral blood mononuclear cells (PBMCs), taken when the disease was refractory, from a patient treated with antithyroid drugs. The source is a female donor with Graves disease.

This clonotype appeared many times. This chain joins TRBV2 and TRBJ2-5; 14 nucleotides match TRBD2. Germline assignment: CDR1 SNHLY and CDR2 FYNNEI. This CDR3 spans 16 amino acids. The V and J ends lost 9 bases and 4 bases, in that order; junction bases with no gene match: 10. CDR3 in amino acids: CASNPGLAGGRETQYF. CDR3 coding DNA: TGTGCCAGTAATCCCGGACTAGCGGGAGGAAGAGAGACCCAGTACTTC.

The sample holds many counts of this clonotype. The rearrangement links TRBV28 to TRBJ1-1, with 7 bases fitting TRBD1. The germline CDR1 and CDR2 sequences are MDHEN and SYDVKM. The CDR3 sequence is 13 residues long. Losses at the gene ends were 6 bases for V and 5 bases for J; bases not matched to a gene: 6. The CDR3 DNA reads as TGTGCCAGCAGAATCGTCAGGGGGACTGAAGCTTTCTTT. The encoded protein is CASRIVRGTEAFF.

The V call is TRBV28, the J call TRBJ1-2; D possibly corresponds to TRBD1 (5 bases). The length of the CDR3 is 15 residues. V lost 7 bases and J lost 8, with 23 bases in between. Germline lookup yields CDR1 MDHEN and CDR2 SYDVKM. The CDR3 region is CASKRAGGPGRGYTF. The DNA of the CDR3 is TGTGCCAGCAAACGGGCCGGGGGACCCGGTAGGGGCTACACCTTC.

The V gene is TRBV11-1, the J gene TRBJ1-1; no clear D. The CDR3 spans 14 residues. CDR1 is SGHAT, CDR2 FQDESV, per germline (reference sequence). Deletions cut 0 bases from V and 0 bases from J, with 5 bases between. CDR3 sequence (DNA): TGTGCCAGCAGCTTAGCATTGTTGAACACTGAAGCTTTCTTT. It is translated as CASSLALLNTEAFF. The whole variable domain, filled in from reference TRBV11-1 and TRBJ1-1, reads EAEVAQSPRYKITEKSQAVAFWCDPISGHATLYWYRQILGQGPELLVQFQDESVVDDSQLPKDRFSAERLKGVDSTLKIQPAELGDSAMYLCASSLALLNTEAFFGQGTRLTVV.

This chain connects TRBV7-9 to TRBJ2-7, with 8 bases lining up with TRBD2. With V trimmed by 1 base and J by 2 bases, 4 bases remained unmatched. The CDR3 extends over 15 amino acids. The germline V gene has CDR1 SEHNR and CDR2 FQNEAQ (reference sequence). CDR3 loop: CASSLVAGPTYEQYF. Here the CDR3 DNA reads TGTGCCAGCAGCTTAGTAGCGGGACCAACCTACGAGCAGTACTTC.

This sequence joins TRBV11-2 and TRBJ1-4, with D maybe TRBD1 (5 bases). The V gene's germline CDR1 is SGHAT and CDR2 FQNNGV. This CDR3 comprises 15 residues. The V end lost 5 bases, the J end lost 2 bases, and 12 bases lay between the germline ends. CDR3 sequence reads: CASSRPAGTNEKLFF. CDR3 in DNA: TGTGCCAGCAGCAGACCGGCAGGGACTAATGAAAAACTGTTTTTT.

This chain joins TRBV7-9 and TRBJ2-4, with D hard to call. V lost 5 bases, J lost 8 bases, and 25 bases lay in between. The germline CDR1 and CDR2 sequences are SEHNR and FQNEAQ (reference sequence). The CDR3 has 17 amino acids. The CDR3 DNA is TGTGCCAGCAGCCCCCACCTCTCTTACGACAACGGCGACATTCAGTACTTC. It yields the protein CASSPHLSYDNGDIQYF.

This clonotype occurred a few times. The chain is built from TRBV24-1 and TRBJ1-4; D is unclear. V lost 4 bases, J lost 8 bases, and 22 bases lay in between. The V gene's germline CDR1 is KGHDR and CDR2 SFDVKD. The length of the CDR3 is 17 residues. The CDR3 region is CATSDPKETEGGEKLFF. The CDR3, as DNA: TGTGCCACCAGTGACCCAAAGGAAACAGAGGGTGGAGAAAAACTGTTTTTT.

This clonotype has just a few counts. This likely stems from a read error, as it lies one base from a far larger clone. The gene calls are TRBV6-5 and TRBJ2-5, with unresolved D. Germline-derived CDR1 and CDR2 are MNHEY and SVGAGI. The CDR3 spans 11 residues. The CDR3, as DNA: TGTGCCAGCAGTTACCATGAGACCCAGTACTTC. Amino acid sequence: CASSYHETQYF.

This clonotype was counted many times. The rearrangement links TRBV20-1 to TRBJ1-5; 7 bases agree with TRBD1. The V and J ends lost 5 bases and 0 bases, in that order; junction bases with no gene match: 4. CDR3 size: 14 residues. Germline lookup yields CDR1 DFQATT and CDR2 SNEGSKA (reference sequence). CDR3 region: CSASDRDSNQPQHF. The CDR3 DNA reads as TGCAGTGCTTCAGACAGGGATAGCAATCAGCCCCAGCATTTT.

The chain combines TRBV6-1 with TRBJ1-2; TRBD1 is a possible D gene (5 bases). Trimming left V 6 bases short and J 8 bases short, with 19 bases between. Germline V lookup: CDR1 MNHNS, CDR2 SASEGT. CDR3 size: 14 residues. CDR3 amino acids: CASREKGPLGGYTF. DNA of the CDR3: TGTGCCAGCAGAGAAAAGGGACCCCTCGGAGGCTACACCTTC.

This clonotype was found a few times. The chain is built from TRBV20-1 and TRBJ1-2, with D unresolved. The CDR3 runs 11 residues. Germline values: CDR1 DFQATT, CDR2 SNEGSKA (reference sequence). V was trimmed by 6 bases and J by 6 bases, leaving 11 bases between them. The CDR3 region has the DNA TGCAGTGCAGAGGCAGCAGATGGCTACACCTTC. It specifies CSAEAADGYTF.

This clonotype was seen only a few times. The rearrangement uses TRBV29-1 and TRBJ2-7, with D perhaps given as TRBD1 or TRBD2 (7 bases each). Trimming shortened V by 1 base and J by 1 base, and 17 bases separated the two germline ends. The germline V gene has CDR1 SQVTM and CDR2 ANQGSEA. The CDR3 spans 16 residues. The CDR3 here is CSVEGEGQFPSYEQYF. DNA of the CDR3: TGCAGCGTTGAAGGGGAGGGACAGTTTCCTTCCTACGAGCAGTACTTC.

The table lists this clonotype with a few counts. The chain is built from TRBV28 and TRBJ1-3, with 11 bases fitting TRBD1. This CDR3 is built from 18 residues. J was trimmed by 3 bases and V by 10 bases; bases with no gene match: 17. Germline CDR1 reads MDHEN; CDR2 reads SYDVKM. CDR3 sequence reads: CAIAPLFGQGAHGNTIYF. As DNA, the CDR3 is TGTGCCATCGCTCCACTCTTCGGACAGGGGGCGCATGGAAACACCATATATTTT.

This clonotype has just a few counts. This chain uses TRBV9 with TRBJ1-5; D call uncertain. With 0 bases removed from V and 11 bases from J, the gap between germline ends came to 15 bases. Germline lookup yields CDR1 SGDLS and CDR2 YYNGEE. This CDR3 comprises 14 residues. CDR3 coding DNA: TGTGCCAGCAGCGTAGACCCAATTAACGTGGCCCAGCATTTT. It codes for CASSVDPINVAQHF.

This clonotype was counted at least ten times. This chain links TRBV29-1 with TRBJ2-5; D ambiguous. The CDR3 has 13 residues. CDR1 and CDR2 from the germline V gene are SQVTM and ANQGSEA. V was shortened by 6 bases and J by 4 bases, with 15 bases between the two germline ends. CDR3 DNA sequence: TGCAGCGTACGCCCGTCTTTGGGAGAGACCCAGTACTTC. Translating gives CSVRPSLGETQYF.

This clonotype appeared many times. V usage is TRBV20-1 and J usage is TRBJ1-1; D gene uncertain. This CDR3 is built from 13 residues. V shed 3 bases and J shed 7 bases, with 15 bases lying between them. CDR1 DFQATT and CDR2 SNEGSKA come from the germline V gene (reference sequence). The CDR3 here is CSARGIHGNEAFF. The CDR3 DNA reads TGCAGTGCTAGGGGCATTCACGGCAATGAAGCTTTCTTT.

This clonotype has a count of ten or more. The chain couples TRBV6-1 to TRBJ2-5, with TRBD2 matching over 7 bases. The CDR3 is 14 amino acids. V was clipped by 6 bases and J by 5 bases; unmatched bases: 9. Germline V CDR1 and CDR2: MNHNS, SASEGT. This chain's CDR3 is CASSERLARETQYF. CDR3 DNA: TGTGCCAGCAGCGAACGACTAGCTCGGGAGACCCAGTACTTC.

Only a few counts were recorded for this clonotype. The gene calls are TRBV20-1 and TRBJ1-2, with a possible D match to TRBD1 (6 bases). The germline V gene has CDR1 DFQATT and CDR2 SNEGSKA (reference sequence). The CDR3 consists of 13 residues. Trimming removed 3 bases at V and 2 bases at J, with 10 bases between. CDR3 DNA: TGCAGTGCTAGTCCGGGGGGCAACTATGGCTACACCTTC. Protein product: CSASPGGNYGYTF.

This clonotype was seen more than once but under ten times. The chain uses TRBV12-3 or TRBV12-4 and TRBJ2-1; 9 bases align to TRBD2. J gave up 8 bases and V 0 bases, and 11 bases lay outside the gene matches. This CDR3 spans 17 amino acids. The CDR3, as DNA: TGTGCCAGCAGTTTAGCCCCCTCTCTAGCGGGATTACATGAGCAGTTCTTC. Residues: CASSLAPSLAGLHEQFF.

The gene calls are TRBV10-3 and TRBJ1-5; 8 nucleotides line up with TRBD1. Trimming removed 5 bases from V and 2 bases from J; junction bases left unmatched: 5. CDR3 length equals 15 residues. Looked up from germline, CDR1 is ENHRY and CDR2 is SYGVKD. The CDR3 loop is CAISQGAGGNQPQHF. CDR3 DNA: TGTGCCATCAGTCAGGGGGCGGGGGGCAATCAGCCCCAGCATTTT.

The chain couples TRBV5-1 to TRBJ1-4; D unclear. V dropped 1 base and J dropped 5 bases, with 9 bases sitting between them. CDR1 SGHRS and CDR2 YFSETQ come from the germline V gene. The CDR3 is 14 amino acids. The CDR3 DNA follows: TGCGCCAGCAGCTTGTACTCATTAAATGAAAAACTGTTTTTT. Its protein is CASSLYSLNEKLFF.

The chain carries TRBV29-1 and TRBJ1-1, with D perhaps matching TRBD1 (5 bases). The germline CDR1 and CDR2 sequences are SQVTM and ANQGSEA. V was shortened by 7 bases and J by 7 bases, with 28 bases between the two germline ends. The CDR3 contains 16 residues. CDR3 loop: CSATSGLGQGRYEAFF. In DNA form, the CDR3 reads TGCAGCGCCACATCGGGATTGGGGCAGGGCCGTTATGAAGCTTTCTTT.

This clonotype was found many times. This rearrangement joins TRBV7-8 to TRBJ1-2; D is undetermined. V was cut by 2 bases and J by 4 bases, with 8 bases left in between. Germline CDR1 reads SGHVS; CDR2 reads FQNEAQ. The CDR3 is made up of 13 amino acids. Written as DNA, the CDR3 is TGTGCCAGCAGCTTATCGAATACCTATGGCTACACCTTC. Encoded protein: CASSLSNTYGYTF.

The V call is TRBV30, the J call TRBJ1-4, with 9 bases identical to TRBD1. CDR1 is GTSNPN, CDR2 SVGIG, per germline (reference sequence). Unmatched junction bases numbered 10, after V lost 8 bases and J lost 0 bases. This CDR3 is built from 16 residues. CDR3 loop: CASHRDRATTNEKLFF. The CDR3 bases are TGTGCCAGCCACCGGGACAGGGCTACAACTAATGAAAAACTGTTTTTT. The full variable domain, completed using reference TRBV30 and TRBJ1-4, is SQTIHQWPATLVQPVGSPLSLECTVEGTSNPNLYWYRQAAGRGLQLLFYSVGIGQISSEVPQNLSASRPQDRQFILSSKKLLLSDSGFYLCASHRDRATTNEKLFFGSGTQLSVL.

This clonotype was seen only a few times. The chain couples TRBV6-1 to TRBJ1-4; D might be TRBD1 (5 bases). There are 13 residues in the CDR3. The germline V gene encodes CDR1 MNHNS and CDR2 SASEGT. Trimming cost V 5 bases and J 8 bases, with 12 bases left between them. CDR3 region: CASSPGPSEKLFF. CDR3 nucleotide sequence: TGTGCCAGCAGTCCAGGGCCCTCAGAAAAACTGTTTTTT.

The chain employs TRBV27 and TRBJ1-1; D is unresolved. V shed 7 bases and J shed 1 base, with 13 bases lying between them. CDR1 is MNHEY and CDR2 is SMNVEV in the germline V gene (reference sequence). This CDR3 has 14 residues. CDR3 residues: CASKPWGGNTEAFF. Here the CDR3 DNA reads TGTGCCAGCAAACCTTGGGGAGGGAACACTGAAGCTTTCTTT.

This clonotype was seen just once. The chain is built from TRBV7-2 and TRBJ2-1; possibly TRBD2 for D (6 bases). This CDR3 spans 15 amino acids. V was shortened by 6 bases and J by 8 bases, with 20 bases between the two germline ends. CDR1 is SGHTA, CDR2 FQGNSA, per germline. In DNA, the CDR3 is TGTGCCAGCAGGAAAGGTAGCGGAGGGGTCGATGAGCAGTTCTTC. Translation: CASRKGSGGVDEQFF.